The rows below give T cell receptor beta chains drawn from one sample of a study of blood T cells in healthy people across ages. TCRdb independently ran MiXCR on the 5' RACE reads; one entry per CDR3 protein. The table records hundreds of thousands of distinct CDR3 sequences, approximately 49% of them present only once. Sequenced material: blood. The source is a young man in good health. The CDR3 runs from the conserved cysteine through the conserved F or W. A D gene is named only where the DNA matches it firmly. Only some rows state a clone size, as once, few, many or a class for expanded clones.

>.|TRBV12-3/TRBV12-4|TRBJ1-3|TRBD1
TGTGCCAGCAGTGGGACAGGAATAAGCTCTGGAAACACCATATATTTT
CASSGTGISSGNTIYF
>.|TRBV29-1|TRBJ1-2|.
TGCAGCGTTGATGACAGTTCGGGGATCGCTAACTATGGCTACACCTTC
CSVDDSSGIANYGYTF
>.|TRBV9|TRBJ1-5|.
TGTGCCAGCAGCGCAGGGGCATTAGAGCCCCAGCATTTT
CASSAGALEPQHF
>.|TRBV30|TRBJ1-2|.
TGTGCCTGGAACTCGCTGAGAGACTATGGCTACACCTTC
CAWNSLRDYGYTF
>.|TRBV12-3/TRBV12-4|TRBJ1-2|.
TGTGCCAGCAGTTCGGTATCGGTGGGCTACACCTTC
CASSSVSVGYTF
>once|TRBV5-1|TRBJ1-1|TRBD1
TGCGCCAGCAGCTTGGCCGAGACAGGGGCTCCAACTGAAGCTTTCTTT
CASSLAETGAPTEAFF
>.|TRBV6-1|TRBJ1-4|.
TGTGCCAGCAACACCAGGGAGGGACTACGTGAAAAACTGTTTTTT
CASNTREGLREKLFF
>.|TRBV6-2/TRBV6-3|TRBJ2-1|.
TGTGCCAGCAGGGAATGGGGCAATGAGCAGTTCTTC
CASREWGNEQFF
>many|TRBV27|TRBJ1-6|.
TGTGCCAGCAGTTTATGGGGGGGGAATTCACCCCTCCACTTT
CASSLWGGNSPLHF
>.|TRBV6-1|TRBJ1-1|.
TGTGCCAGCAGAGCTCTCTCAAACACTGAAGCTTTCTTT
CASRALSNTEAFF
>.|TRBV27|TRBJ2-7|.
TGTGCCAGCAGTCCGATAGCGGCGGGAAACGAGCAGTACTTC
CASSPIAAGNEQYF
>.|TRBV4-2|TRBJ2-3|TRBD2
TGTGCCAGCAGCCCGATAGCGGGGGAGTACACAGATACGCAGTATTTT
CASSPIAGEYTDTQYF
>.|TRBV3-1|TRBJ2-1|TRBD2
TGTGCCAGCAGCCGCCTAGCGGGGAACTCCTACAATGAGCAGTTCTTC
CASSRLAGNSYNEQFF
>few|TRBV6-5|TRBJ2-7|TRBD1
TGTGCCAGCATAACGACAGGGGGTTACGAGCAGTACTTC
CASITTGGYEQYF
>.|TRBV18|TRBJ2-5|TRBD1
TGTGCCAGCTCACCTCCCGGGACAGGGGGAGAGACCCAGTACTTC
CASSPPGTGGETQYF
>few|TRBV20-1|TRBJ2-5|TRBD2
TGCAGTGCTTGGACTAGCGGGGGGGCGCGTGAGACCCAGTACTTC
CSAWTSGGARETQYF
>.|TRBV10-3|TRBJ2-3|TRBD2
TGTGCCATTGGGACTAGCGGGGGCAAGGATACGCAGTATTTT
CAIGTSGGKDTQYF
>many|TRBV27|TRBJ2-1|TRBD1
TGTGCCAGTACAACAGGGGGTCGCAATGAGCAGTTCTTC
CASTTGGRNEQFF